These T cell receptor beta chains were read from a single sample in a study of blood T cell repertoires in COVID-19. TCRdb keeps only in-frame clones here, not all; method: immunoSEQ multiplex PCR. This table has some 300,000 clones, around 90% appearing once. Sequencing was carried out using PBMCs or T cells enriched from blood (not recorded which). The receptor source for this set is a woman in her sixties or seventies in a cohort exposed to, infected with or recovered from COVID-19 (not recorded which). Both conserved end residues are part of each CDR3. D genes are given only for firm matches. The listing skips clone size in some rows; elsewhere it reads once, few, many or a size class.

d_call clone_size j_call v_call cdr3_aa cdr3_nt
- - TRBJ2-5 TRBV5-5 CASSPTTQETQYF TGTGCCAGCAGCCCGACTACACAAGAGACCCAGTACTTC
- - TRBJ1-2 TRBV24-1 CATSDSGYGYTF TGTGCCACCAGTGACTCGGGGTATGGCTACACCTTC
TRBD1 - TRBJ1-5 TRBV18 CASSPQGAGQPQHF TGTGCCAGCTCACCGCAGGGGGCAGGGCAGCCCCAGCATTTT
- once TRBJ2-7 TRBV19 CATKRSTGTTYEQYF TGTGCCACCAAAAGAAGTACAGGCACTACCTACGAGCAGTACTTC
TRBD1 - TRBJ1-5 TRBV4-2 CASSQDKGAGGQPQHF TGTGCCAGCAGCCAAGATAAGGGGGCCGGCGGTCAGCCCCAGCATTTT
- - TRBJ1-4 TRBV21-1 CASSKAATGLATNEKLFF TGTGCCAGCAGCAAAGCGGCAACAGGGCTAGCAACTAATGAAAAACTGTTTTTT
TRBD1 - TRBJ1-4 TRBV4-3 CASSPWTGRGEKLFF TGCGCCAGCAGCCCTTGGACAGGGCGGGGTGAAAAACTGTTTTTT
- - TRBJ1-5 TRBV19 CASSIGQHNQPQHF TGTGCCAGTAGTATAGGACAGCACAATCAGCCCCAGCATTTT
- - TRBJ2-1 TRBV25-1 CASSESRQSLPPYNEQFF TGTGCCAGCAGTGAATCCCGACAGAGCTTACCTCCCTACAATGAGCAGTTCTTC
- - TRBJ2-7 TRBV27 CASSWGSEQYF TGTGCCAGCAGTTGGGGCTCCGAGCAGTACTTC
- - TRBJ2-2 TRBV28 CASRSTNTGELFF TGTGCCAGCAGGTCCACGAACACCGGGGAGCTGTTTTTT
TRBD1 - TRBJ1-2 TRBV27 CASSPRQGQTRGYTF TGTGCCAGCAGTCCCAGACAGGGCCAAACGAGGGGCTACACCTTC
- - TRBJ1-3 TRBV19 CASSIGGFSGNTIYF TGTGCCAGTAGTATCGGGGGGTTCTCTGGAAACACCATATATTTT
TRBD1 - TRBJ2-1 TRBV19 CASSMKTGTGNNEQFF TGTGCCAGTAGTATGAAGACCGGGACAGGGAACAATGAGCAGTTCTTC
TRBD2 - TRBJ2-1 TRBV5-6 CASSFLTTSGRNEQFF TGTGCCAGCAGCTTTCTGACGACTAGCGGGAGAAATGAGCAGTTCTTC
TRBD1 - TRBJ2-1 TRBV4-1 CASSQAGGNEQFF TGCGCCAGCAGCCAAGCAGGGGGCAATGAGCAGTTCTTC
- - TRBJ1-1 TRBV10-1 CASSESGKNTEAFF TGCGCCAGCAGTGAATCGGGGAAGAACACTGAAGCTTTCTTT
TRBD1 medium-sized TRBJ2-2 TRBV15 CAVSPGTGDTGELFF TGTGCCGTCTCTCCCGGGACAGGGGACACCGGGGAGCTGTTTTTT
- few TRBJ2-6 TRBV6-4 CASSRTAGANVLTF TGTGCCAGCAGCCGTACTGCTGGGGCCAACGTCCTGACTTTC
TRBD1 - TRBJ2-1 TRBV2 CASSEFGTGNDEQFF TGTGCCAGCAGTGAATTTGGGACAGGGAACGATGAGCAGTTCTTC
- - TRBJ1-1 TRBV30 CAWSPPGRGDTEAFF TGTGCCTGGAGCCCACCCGGCAGGGGTGATACTGAAGCTTTCTTT
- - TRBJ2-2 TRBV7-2 CASSRGLNTGELFF TGTGCCAGCAGCCGGGGACTCAACACCGGGGAGCTGTTTTTT
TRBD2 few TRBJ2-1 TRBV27 CASSPLWSGRAHEQFF TGTGCCAGCAGTCCCCTCTGGAGCGGGAGGGCCCATGAGCAGTTCTTC
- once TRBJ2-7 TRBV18 CASSLLLQTSYLSYEQYF TGTGCCAGCTCACTCCTGCTGCAAACTAGCTATCTCTCCTACGAGCAGTACTTC
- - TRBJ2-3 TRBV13 CASSLEGGEGPTDTQYF TGTGCCAGCAGCTTAGAAGGGGGGGAAGGGCCCACAGATACGCAGTATTTT
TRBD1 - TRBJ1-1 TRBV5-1 CASSLWDRGNTEAFF TGCGCCAGCAGCTTGTGGGACAGGGGGAACACTGAAGCTTTCTTT
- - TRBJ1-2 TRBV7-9 CASSFSPFYGYTF TGTGCCAGCAGCTTCAGTCCTTTCTATGGCTACACCTTC
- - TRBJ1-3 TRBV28 CASSHGGGNTIYF TGTGCCAGCAGTCATGGGGGGGGGAACACCATATATTTT
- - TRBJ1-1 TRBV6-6 CASKNPGGAMNTEAFF TGTGCCAGCAAAAACCCCGGGGGGGCGATGAACACTGAAGCTTTCTTT
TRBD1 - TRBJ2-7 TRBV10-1 CASSEGQGGHEQYF TGCGCCAGCAGTGAGGGACAGGGCGGCCACGAGCAGTACTTC
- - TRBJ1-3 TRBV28 CASRPSGVSGNTIYF TGTGCCAGCAGACCTTCAGGGGTCTCTGGAAACACCATATATTTT
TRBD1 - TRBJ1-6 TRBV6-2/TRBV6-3 CASSYSQGIYNSPLHF TGTGCCAGCAGTTACTCACAGGGGATCTATAATTCACCCCTCCACTTT
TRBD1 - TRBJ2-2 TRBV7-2 CASSLAGTANTGELFF TGTGCCAGCAGCTTAGCCGGGACAGCGAACACCGGGGAGCTGTTTTTT
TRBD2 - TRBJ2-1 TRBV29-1 CSVLRGLAGGDNEQFF TGCAGCGTCCTGCGGGGACTAGCGGGAGGGGACAATGAGCAGTTCTTC
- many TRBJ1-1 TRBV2 CASRTGQQNTEAFF TGTGCCAGCAGGACCGGACAGCAGAACACTGAAGCTTTCTTT
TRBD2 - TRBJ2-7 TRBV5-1 CASSWGGVRDEQYF TGCGCCAGCAGCTGGGGAGGGGTTCGGGACGAGCAGTACTTC
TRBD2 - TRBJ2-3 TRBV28 CASSLRGSATDTQYF TGTGCCAGCAGTTTGCGGGGGAGTGCCACAGATACGCAGTATTTT
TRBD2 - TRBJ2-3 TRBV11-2 CASSPRLAPDTQYF TGTGCCAGCAGCCCCCGACTAGCCCCAGATACGCAGTATTTT
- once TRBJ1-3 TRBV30 CAWQGRSGNTIYF TGTGCCTGGCAGGGAAGGTCTGGAAACACCATATATTTT
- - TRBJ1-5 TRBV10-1 CASSAGGNQPQHF TGCGCCAGCAGTGCAGGGGGCAATCAGCCCCAGCATTTT
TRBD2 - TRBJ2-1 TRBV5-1 CASSPPGLAEYNEQFF TGCGCCAGCAGCCCGCCCGGACTAGCGGAATACAATGAGCAGTTCTTC
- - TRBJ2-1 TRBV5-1 CASSLGSGASLYNEQFF TGCGCCAGCAGCTTGGGATCAGGGGCCTCTCTCTACAATGAGCAGTTCTTC
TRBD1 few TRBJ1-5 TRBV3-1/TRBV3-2 CASSRDREQPQHF TGTGCCAGCAGCCGGGACAGGGAGCAGCCCCAGCATTTT
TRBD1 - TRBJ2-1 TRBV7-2 CASSLRGPGSEQFF TGTGCCAGCAGCTTAAGGGGGCCCGGGTCAGAGCAGTTCTTC
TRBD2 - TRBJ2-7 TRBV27 CASSLWGTSGRESEQYF TGTGCCAGCAGTTTATGGGGGACTAGCGGGAGAGAGTCCGAGCAGTACTTC
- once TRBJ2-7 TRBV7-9 CASSFAGISYEQYF TGTGCCAGCAGCTTCGCGGGCATTAGCTACGAGCAGTACTTC
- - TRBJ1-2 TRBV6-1 CASSEGRQGRLRGYTF TGTGCCAGCAGTGAGGGTCGGCAGGGAAGGTTGCGCGGCTACACCTTC